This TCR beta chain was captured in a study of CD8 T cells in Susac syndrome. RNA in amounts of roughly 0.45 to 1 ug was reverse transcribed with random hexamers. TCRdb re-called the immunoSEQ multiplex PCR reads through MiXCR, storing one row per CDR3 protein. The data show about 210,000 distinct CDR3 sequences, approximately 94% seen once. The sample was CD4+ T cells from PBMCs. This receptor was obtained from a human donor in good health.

The CDR3 coding sequence is TGCAGTGCGTCGAAGGGGTCTGGGTTATACAATGAGCAGTTCTTC. It translates to CSASKGSGLYNEQFF. The chain is built from TRBV20-1 and TRBJ2-1; D may be TRBD1 (5 bases). V was pared by 6 bases and J by 4 bases, with 19 bases between. Germline values: CDR1 DFQATT, CDR2 SNEGSKA (reference sequence). This CDR3 region has 15 residues.